This TCR beta chain was sequenced during a study of T-cell reconstitution after alpha-beta-depleted transplantation in children. Study observations and caveats: The high TCRbeta diversity at day 60 in some patients came from surviving recipient T cells and thymic progenitors. Several hundred expanded graft clones reportedly were the source of alpha-beta T cells about two months after transplant.

This CDR3 contains 13 residues. Trimming left V 10 bases short and J 2 bases short, with 13 bases between. Concerning this clonotype itself: As yet, its antigen is unknown.

TCRbeta library preparation incorporated unique molecular identifiers. Via MiXCR, TCRdb re-called the PCR reads, giving one row per CDR3 protein. The sample carries a few hundred thousand distinct CDR3 sequences, about 45% recorded once. Sample: PBMCs, taken before TCRalphabeta/CD19-depleted stem cell transplant. The V gene is TRBV12-3 or TRBV12-4, the J gene TRBJ2-3; D unclear. The sequence derives from a girl aged 2-10 years with aplastic anemia, due to receive a stem cell transplant. As DNA, the CDR3 is TGTGCCATCCAAGACTTCTACACAGATACGCAGTATTTT. It yields the protein CAIQDFYTDTQYF.